What follows are 17 T cell receptor beta chains derived from one specimen sequenced in a study of cytomegalovirus exposure and HLA in healthy donors. PCR primers comprised 60 Vbeta and 13 Jbeta primers. Profiled with immunoSEQ multiplex PCR; TCRdb holds only in-frame clones, not every one. The repertoire holds fewer than 120,000 clones, with about three quarters as singletons. Sequenced material: PBMCs. All receptors come from a woman aged 55 to 70 in good health and CMV-seropositive.

The chain carries TRBV5-4 and TRBJ2-5, with 10 positions matching TRBD1. CDR1 is SGHNT, CDR2 YYREEE, per germline (reference sequence). The CDR3 sequence is 14 residues long. V shed 5 bases, J shed 3 bases, and the junction held 4 bases outside the gene matches. This CDR3 reads CASSRQGAKETQYF. CDR3 DNA sequence: TGTGCCAGCAGTCGACAGGGGGCGAAAGAGACCCAGTACTTC.

This clone occurred a few times. The chain combines TRBV5-4 with TRBJ2-1; 11 bases are a match to TRBD2. Per the germline V gene, CDR1 is SGHNT and CDR2 is YYREEE (reference sequence). V lost 1 base and J lost 8; bases outside the gene matches: 11. This CDR3 has 17 residues. CDR3 bases: TGTGCCAGCAGCTTGACACCGGGACTAGCGGAAAGGTATGAGCAGTTCTTC. The encoded protein is CASSLTPGLAERYEQFF.

CDR3 bases: TGTGCCTGGGGACAGTTGAACACTGAAGCTTTCTTT. Protein sequence: CAWGQLNTEAFF. The V and J genes are TRBV30 and TRBJ1-1, with TRBD1 as a possible D gene (6 bases). The CDR3 runs to 12 residues. The V and J ends lost 5 bases and 0 bases respectively, with 7 bases between them. Looked up from germline, CDR1 is GTSNPN and CDR2 is SVGIG (reference sequence).

This clone was seen only a few times. The chain carries TRBV10-3 and TRBJ1-1; 8 nucleotides match TRBD1. From germline, CDR1 is ENHRY and CDR2 SYGVKD. The CDR3 covers 14 residues. The trim removed 10 bases at V and 1 base at J, leaving 8 bases unmatched. The CDR3 is CASKSGQENTEAFF. In DNA, the CDR3 is TGTGCCAGCAAGTCGGGACAGGAGAACACTGAAGCTTTCTTT.

This sequence joins TRBV2 and TRBJ2-3; 10 bases align to TRBD2. J was trimmed by 1 base and V by 6 bases; bases with no gene match: 4. Germline loops: CDR1 SNHLY, CDR2 FYNNEI. CDR3 length: 15 amino acids. This CDR3 is CASSSGTSGTDTQYF. The DNA of the CDR3 is TGTGCCAGCAGCTCTGGGACTAGCGGCACAGATACGCAGTATTTT.

This rearrangement joins TRBV28 to TRBJ2-7, with TRBD1 as a possible D gene (6 bases). CDR3 length: 16 residues. V lost 1 base and J 1 base, leaving 14 bases between the germline ends. CDR1 is MDHEN, CDR2 SYDVKM, per germline. The chain's CDR3 is CASSLLGRGSSYEQYF. The CDR3 coding sequence is TGTGCCAGCAGTTTATTGGGCAGGGGAAGTTCCTACGAGCAGTACTTC.

The chain links TRBV7-3 to TRBJ2-2; possibly TRBD1 for D (6 bases). This CDR3 has 17 residues. Germline V gene lookup returns CDR1 SGHTA and CDR2 FQGTGA. The germline V and J ends were trimmed by 1 base and 0 bases, with 12 bases remaining between them. The CDR3 DNA reads TGTGCCAGCAGCTTAATAGGGGGTCGCTCGAACACCGGGGAGCTGTTTTTT. This encodes CASSLIGGRSNTGELFF.

The rearrangement links TRBV6-5 to TRBJ2-1; D is possibly TRBD2 (6 bases). The length of the CDR3 is 13 residues. Trimming stripped 6 bases from V and 6 bases from J, with 12 bases between. From germline, CDR1 is MNHEY and CDR2 SVGAGI. CDR3 residues: CASSPSGVNEQFF. The CDR3 DNA is TGTGCCAGCAGCCCCTCGGGGGTCAATGAGCAGTTCTTC.

With regard to this clone: Germline and junction disagree at one end, which may indicate a read error. The V call is TRBV7-9, the J call TRBJ2-5, with 7 bases matching TRBD2. Germline values: CDR1 SEHNR, CDR2 FQNEAQ (reference sequence). The length of the CDR3 is 17 residues. The CDR3 bases are TGTTCCAGCAGCACCCGCCCCTTACTAGCGTTCCAAGAGACCCAGTACTTC. It yields the protein CSSSTRPLLAFQETQYF. Full variable domain (rest looked up from reference TRBV7-9 and TRBJ2-5): DTGVSQNPRHKITKRGQNVTFRCDPISEHNRLYWYRQTLGQGPEFLTYFQNEAQLEKSRLLSDRFSAERPKGSFSTLEIQRTEQGDSAMYLCSSSTRPLLAFQETQYFGPGTRLLVL.

The chain employs TRBV6-5 and TRBJ2-2, with 7 bases lining up with TRBD2. J lost 5 bases, V lost 6 bases, and 9 bases had no gene match. This CDR3 is 15 amino acids long. CDR1 and CDR2 from the germline V gene are MNHEY and SVGAGI. In nucleotides, the CDR3 is TGTGCCAGCAGCACGGGACTAATCACAACCGGGGAGCTGTTTTTT. This sequence encodes CASSTGLITTGELFF.

The gene calls are TRBV28 and TRBJ1-2; 7 bases are shared with TRBD1. Germline loops: CDR1 MDHEN, CDR2 SYDVKM. Losses at the gene ends were 6 bases for V and 7 bases for J; bases not matched to a gene: 5. There are 12 residues in the CDR3. The DNA of the CDR3 is TGTGCCAGCAGGCAGGGGGGTTCTGGCTACACCTTC. This gives the protein CASRQGGSGYTF.

This clone was observed a few times. The rearrangement uses TRBV10-3 and TRBJ1-1, with 9 nucleotides matching TRBD1. This CDR3 comprises 14 residues. V lost 6 bases to trimming and J lost 4 bases; unmatched junction nucleotides: 6. The germline V gene encodes CDR1 ENHRY and CDR2 SYGVKD. In nucleotides, the CDR3 is TGTGCCATCAGGGGGACAGGGTTGGGCACTGAAGCTTTCTTT. This translates into CAIRGTGLGTEAFF.

This clone has a handful of counts. The V gene is TRBV4-2, the J gene TRBJ1-1; 9 nucleotides agree with TRBD1. The germline gives CDR1 LGHNA, CDR2 YNFKEQ. After removal of 5 bases from V and 6 bases from J, the junction contained 10 bases not matched to a gene. This CDR3 has 15 residues. In DNA, the CDR3 is TGTGCCAGCAGCTTAGAGGGGACAGGGTACCCTGAAGCTTTCTTT. Translating gives CASSLEGTGYPEAFF.

A single count supports this clone. The gene calls are TRBV11-2 and TRBJ1-5; 7 nucleotides line up with TRBD1. V was pared by 1 base and J by 6 bases, with 6 bases of the junction left unmatched. Germline CDR1 is SGHAT and CDR2 is FQNNGV. The CDR3 contains 15 residues. In nucleotides, the CDR3 is TGTGCCAGCAGCTTAGGGCAGGGGGTACGTCAGCCCCAGCATTTT. This sequence encodes CASSLGQGVRQPQHF.

The CDR3 is CASSHGGVGYTF. The CDR3 bases are TGTGCTAGTTCCCACGGAGGAGTTGGCTACACCTTC. J is TRBJ1-2 and V is TRBV12-5; D remains ambiguous. The germline CDR1 and CDR2 sequences are LGHNT and FRNRAP. V was clipped by 8 bases and J by 7 bases, with 14 bases between them. This CDR3 is built from 12 residues.

This sequence joins TRBV19 and TRBJ1-5, with D uncertain. The V end was cut by 3 bases, the J end by 6 bases, with 9 bases between. The CDR3 consists of 13 residues. Germline V gene data show CDR1 as LNHDA and CDR2 as SQIVND (reference sequence). CDR3 nucleotides: TGTGCCAGTAGTATTATGCACACTCAGCCCCAGCATTTT. This gives the protein CASSIMHTQPQHF.

V gene TRBV7-2 combines with J gene TRBJ2-7, with TRBD2 identical over 8 bases. Germline CDR1 reads SGHTA; CDR2 reads FQGNSA. Trimming cost V 4 bases and J 6 bases; bases outside gene matches: 8. CDR3 length equals 14 residues. The CDR3 loop is CASSSTGGGAEQYF. The CDR3 DNA follows: TGTGCCAGCAGCTCGACGGGAGGGGGTGCCGAGCAGTACTTC.